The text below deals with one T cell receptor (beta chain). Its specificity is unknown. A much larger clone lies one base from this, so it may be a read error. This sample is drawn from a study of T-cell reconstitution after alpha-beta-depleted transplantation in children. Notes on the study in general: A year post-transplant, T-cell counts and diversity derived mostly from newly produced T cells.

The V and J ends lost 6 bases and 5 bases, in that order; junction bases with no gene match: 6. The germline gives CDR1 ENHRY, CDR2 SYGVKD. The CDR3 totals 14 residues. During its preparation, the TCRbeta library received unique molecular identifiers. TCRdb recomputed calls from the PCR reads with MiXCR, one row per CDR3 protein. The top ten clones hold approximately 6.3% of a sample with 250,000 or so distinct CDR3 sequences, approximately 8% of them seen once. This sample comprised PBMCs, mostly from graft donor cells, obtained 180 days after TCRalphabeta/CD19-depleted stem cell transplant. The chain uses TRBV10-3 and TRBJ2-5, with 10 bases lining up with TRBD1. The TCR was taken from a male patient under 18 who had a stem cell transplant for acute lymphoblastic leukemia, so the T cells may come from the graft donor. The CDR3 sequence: CAISGQGERETQYF. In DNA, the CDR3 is TGTGCCATCAGCGGACAGGGGGAGCGGGAGACCCAGTACTTC.